A single sample is the source of the 15 T cell receptor beta chains below, sequenced in a study of T-cell reconstitution after alpha-beta-depleted transplantation in children. Preparing the TCRbeta library involved the use of unique molecular identifiers. TCRdb used MiXCR to reprocess the PCR reads, holding one entry per CDR3 protein. The sample lists about 610,000 distinct CDR3 sequences, roughly a tenth occurring once. Sample: PBMCs from the stem cell graft donor, taken from the stem cell graft. These receptors originate from a human donor who donated a stem cell graft to a child with acute myeloid leukemia.

CDR3: CASSVQGEKLFF. The CDR3 DNA reads as TGTGCCAGCAGTGTCCAGGGAGAAAAACTGTTTTTT. This chain connects TRBV6-1 to TRBJ1-4; maybe TRBD1 (5 bases). CDR3 size: 12 residues. V lost 4 bases and J 8 bases, leaving 8 bases between the germline ends. From germline, CDR1 is MNHNS and CDR2 SASEGT.

This clonotype was found a few times. The J gene is TRBJ1-2, the V gene TRBV10-3; D gene unclear. This CDR3 is 11 amino acids long. Trimming stripped 0 bases from V and 6 bases from J, with 2 bases between. Germline V CDR1 and CDR2: ENHRY, SYGVKD. CDR3 protein: CAISESDGYTF. CDR3 in DNA: TGTGCCATCAGTGAGTCCGATGGCTACACCTTC.

The gene calls are TRBV20-1 and TRBJ1-6, with D possibly being TRBD1 (6 bases). In germline, CDR1 is DFQATT, CDR2 SNEGSKA (reference sequence). With 7 bases removed from V and 5 bases from J, the gap between germline ends came to 12 bases. The CDR3 is 13 amino acids. CDR3 sequence reads: CSDRPGDNSPLHF. For the CDR3, the DNA is TGCAGTGACCGCCCAGGGGATAATTCACCCCTCCACTTT.

This clonotype was observed a handful of times. The chain links TRBV11-2 to TRBJ2-7, with 8 bases that match TRBD2. The germline V gene has CDR1 SGHAT and CDR2 FQNNGV. This CDR3 region has 14 residues. The J segment lost 5 bases and the V segment lost 1 base, leaving 4 bases of the junction unmatched. CDR3 sequence: CASSLVAGLDEQYF. The CDR3 nucleotides read TGTGCCAGCAGCTTAGTAGCGGGGTTGGACGAGCAGTACTTC.

This clonotype came up many times. In DNA form, the CDR3 reads TGTGCCAGCAGGCGACAGGGAAATAATTCACCCCTCCACTTT. Translating it yields CASRRQGNNSPLHF. The chain is built from TRBV6-4 and TRBJ1-6, with 7 bases aligning to TRBD1. Germline loops: CDR1 MRHNA, CDR2 SNTAGT. This CDR3 has 14 residues. V trimming: 6 bases; J trimming: 5 bases; junction bases outside the gene matches: 4.

This clonotype was seen a few times. The V call is TRBV12-3 or TRBV12-4, the J call TRBJ2-3; 10 bases agree with TRBD1. V gave up 10 bases and J gave up 5 bases; unmatched junction bases: 6. The CDR3 covers 13 residues. The CDR3 loop reads CATRQGARDTQYF. The CDR3 nucleotides are TGTGCCACCAGACAGGGGGCCAGAGATACGCAGTATTTT.

This clonotype was counted at least ten times. The rearrangement joins TRBV25-1 to TRBJ2-1, with D unclear. Trimming took 1 base from V and 8 from J, leaving 15 bases between them. Germline CDR1 reads MGHDK; CDR2 reads SYGVNS. The CDR3 runs to 15 residues. This CDR3 reads CASSESTTPWDEQFF. Here the CDR3 DNA reads TGTGCCAGCAGTGAATCGACGACCCCTTGGGATGAGCAGTTCTTC.

This clonotype was recorded at least ten times. The chain recombines TRBV4-3 with TRBJ2-5; a weak D match, TRBD2 (6 bases). The CDR3 spans 17 residues. The V gene's germline CDR1 is LGHNA and CDR2 YSLEER. Trimming cost V 1 base and J 2 bases, with 17 bases left between them. CDR3 coding DNA: TGCGCCAGCAGCCAAGGGCGACGGTCGGAGGGGCAAGAGACCCAGTACTTC. Protein product: CASSQGRRSEGQETQYF.

This clonotype has more than one count but fewer than ten. The V and J genes are TRBV29-1 and TRBJ2-3; the D gene is possibly TRBD1 (6 bases). CDR1 SQVTM and CDR2 ANQGSEA come from the germline V gene. This CDR3 comprises 14 residues. V shed 7 bases and J shed 4 bases, with 18 bases lying between them. CDR3: CSAPGLGGSDTQYF. The CDR3 DNA follows: TGCAGCGCCCCGGGTCTAGGGGGTTCAGATACGCAGTATTTT.

This clonotype was observed a handful of times. The V and J genes are TRBV7-2 and TRBJ2-1; D remains unclear. Germline V gives CDR1 SGHTA, CDR2 FQGNSA. V was pared by 5 bases and J by 7 bases, with 15 bases between. The CDR3 runs 14 residues. The CDR3 DNA reads TGTGCCAGCAGCCCGCTAAGGGTAGGGAATGAGCAGTTCTTC. Translating gives CASSPLRVGNEQFF.

The table lists this clonotype with many counts. This chain uses TRBV20-1 with TRBJ2-7, with a tentative D call TRBD1 (6 bases). V was cut by 0 bases and J by 2 bases, with 11 bases left in between. From germline, CDR1 is DFQATT and CDR2 SNEGSKA (reference sequence). The CDR3 covers 14 residues. CDR3: CSARDQGGAYEQYF. CDR3 DNA: TGCAGTGCTAGAGATCAAGGGGGAGCCTACGAGCAGTACTTC.

This clonotype came up a few times. The chain couples TRBV9 to TRBJ2-1, with 11 bases that match TRBD2. The CDR3 length is 16 residues. CDR1 and CDR2 (germline): SGDLS, YYNGEE. V gave up 2 bases and J gave up 7 bases; unmatched junction bases: 8. In nucleotides, the CDR3 is TGTGCCAGCAGCGTCGCACTAGCGGGAGAAGGTAATGAGCAGTTCTTC. It codes for CASSVALAGEGNEQFF.

This clonotype was seen a handful of times. J is TRBJ2-5 and V is TRBV29-1; TRBD2 is a possible D gene (5 bases). This CDR3 contains 12 residues. Deletions cut 6 bases from V and 3 bases from J, with 11 bases between. Germline V lookup: CDR1 SQVTM, CDR2 ANQGSEA. CDR3 residues: CSVSTGKETQYF. The CDR3 nucleotides are TGCAGCGTCTCAACCGGGAAAGAGACCCAGTACTTC.

In its sample, this clonotype was seen many times. The V call is TRBV5-1, the J call TRBJ2-1; D not resolved. This CDR3 contains 15 residues. Trimming removed 4 bases at V and 0 bases at J, with 11 bases between. Per germline, CDR1 SGHRS and CDR2 YFSETQ. Here the CDR3 DNA reads TGCGCCAGCAGCCCGAGGACGAGCTCCTACAATGAGCAGTTCTTC. Its protein product is CASSPRTSSYNEQFF.

This clonotype appeared many times. This sequence joins TRBV20-1 and TRBJ1-3; D unresolved. Germline V gene lookup returns CDR1 DFQATT and CDR2 SNEGSKA (reference sequence). The CDR3 consists of 14 residues. V was cut by 2 bases and J by 0 bases, with 8 bases left in between. The CDR3 reads CSARNYLSGNTIYF. In DNA, the CDR3 is TGCAGTGCTAGAAATTACCTCTCTGGAAACACCATATATTTT.